This record covers a single TCR beta chain. The data are from a study of blood T cell repertoires in COVID-19. About the study: COVID-19 samples from acute and convalescent phases originated in the United States, Italy and Spain.

As handled by the study authors: The authors estimated nucleated cell counts from reference gene primer amplification. This table comes from immunoSEQ multiplex PCR, and its TCRdb copy is limited to in-frame clones, with some not included. Clonal size and the V and J genes are those of that table, whereas D and trimming came from the DNA. The profile shows about 370,000 clones, roughly 90% of them singletons. V lost 0 bases to trimming and J lost 0 bases, with 9 bases between them. This CDR3 is 16 amino acids long. Per the germline V gene, CDR1 is LNHNV and CDR2 is YYDKDF (reference sequence). While infection was still active, Seattle patients were enrolled and then followed longitudinally.

This sequence joins TRBV15 and TRBJ1-3, with D uncertain. The source material was peripheral blood. The sequence came from a woman between 25 and 40 years old with COVID-19, enrolled during active disease. CDR3 sequence reads: CATSRDPGFSGNTIYF. In DNA, the CDR3 is TGTGCCACCAGCAGAGATCCAGGCTTCTCTGGAAACACCATATATTTT. The full variable domain, rest sourced from reference TRBV15 and TRBJ1-3, is DAMVIQNPRYQVTQFGKPVTLSCSQTLNHNVMYWYQQKSSQAPKLLFHYYDKDFNNEADTPDNFQSRRPNTSFCFLDIRSPGLGDTAMYLCATSRDPGFSGNTIYFGEGSWLTVV.